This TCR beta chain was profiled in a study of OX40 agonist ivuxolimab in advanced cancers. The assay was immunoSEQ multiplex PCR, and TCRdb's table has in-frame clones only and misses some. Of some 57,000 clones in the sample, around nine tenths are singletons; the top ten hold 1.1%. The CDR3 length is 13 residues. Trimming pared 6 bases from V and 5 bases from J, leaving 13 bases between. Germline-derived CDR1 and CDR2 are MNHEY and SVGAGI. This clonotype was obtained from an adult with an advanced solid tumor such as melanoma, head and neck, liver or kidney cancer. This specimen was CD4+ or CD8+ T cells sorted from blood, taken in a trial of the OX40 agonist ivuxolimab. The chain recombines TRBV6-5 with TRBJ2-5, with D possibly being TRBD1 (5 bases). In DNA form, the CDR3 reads TGTGCCAGCAGACCAGCAGGGTCCGAGACCCAGTACTTC. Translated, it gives CASRPAGSETQYF.